The sequence of this T cell receptor beta chain was determined in a study of CD8 T cells in Susac syndrome. The CDR3 runs to 16 residues. Germline-derived CDR1 and CDR2 are LNHNV and YYDKDF (reference sequence). Trimming took off 0 bases at V and 7 bases at J, with 16 bases between the two ends. This clonotype was seen only once. RNA amounts of about 0.5 to 1 ug underwent reverse transcription with random hexamers. TCRdb independently ran MiXCR on the immunoSEQ multiplex PCR reads; one entry per CDR3 protein. The sample has around 200,000 distinct CDR3 sequences; around 95% are singletons. The chain carries TRBV15 and TRBJ1-5; D gene uncertain. The clonotype originates from a human donor with Susac syndrome. The sequencing input was CD4+ T cells from PBMCs. CDR3 coding DNA: TGTGCCACCAGCAGAGATCAGTTCGGGGTAGGGCAGCCCCAGCATTTT. It translates to CATSRDQFGVGQPQHF.